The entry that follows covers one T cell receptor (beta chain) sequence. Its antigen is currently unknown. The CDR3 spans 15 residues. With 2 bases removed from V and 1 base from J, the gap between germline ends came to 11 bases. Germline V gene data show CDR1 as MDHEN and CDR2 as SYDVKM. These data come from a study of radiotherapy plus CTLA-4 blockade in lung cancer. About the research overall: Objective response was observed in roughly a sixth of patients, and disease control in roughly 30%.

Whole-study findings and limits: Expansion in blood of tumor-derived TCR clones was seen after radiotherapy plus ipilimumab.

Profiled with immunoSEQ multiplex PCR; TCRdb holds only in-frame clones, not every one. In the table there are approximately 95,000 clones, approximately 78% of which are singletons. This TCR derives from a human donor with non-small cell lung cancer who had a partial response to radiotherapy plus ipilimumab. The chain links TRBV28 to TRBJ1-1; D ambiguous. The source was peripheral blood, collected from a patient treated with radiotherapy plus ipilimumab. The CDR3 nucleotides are TGTGCCAGCAGTTTAGGCGGGGTGCCGAACACTGAAGCTTTCTTT. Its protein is CASSLGGVPNTEAFF.